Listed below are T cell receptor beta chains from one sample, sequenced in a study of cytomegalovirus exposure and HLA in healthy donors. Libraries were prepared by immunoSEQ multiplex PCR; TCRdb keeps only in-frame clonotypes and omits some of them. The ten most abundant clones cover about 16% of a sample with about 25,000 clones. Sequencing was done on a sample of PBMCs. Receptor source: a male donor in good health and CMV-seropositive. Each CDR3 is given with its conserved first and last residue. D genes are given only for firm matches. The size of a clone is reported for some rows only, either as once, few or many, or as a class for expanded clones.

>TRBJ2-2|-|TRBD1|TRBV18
TGTGCCAGCTCACCACCAGCGACAGGGAGCACCGGGGAGCTGTTTTTT
CASSPPATGSTGELFF
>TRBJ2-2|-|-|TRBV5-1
TGCGCCAGCCGCCTAGGCAACACCGGGGAGCTGTTTTTT
CASRLGNTGELFF
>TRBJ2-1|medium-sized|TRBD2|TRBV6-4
TGTGCCAGCAGTGACACGGGGACTAGCGGATACAATGAGCAGTTCTTC
CASSDTGTSGYNEQFF
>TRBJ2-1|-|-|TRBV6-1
TGTGCCAGCAGTGAATCTAGCAGTGTAGGGCAGAAGTTCTTC
CASSESSSVGQKFF
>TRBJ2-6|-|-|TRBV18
TGTGCCAGCTCACCCCCCCAGGGTAGCTCTGGGGCCAACGTCCTGACTTTC
CASSPPQGSSGANVLTF
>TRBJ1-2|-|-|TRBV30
TGTGCCTTTGACAGGCTGGGCTATGGCTACACCTTC
CAFDRLGYGYTF
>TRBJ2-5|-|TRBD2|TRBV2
TGTGCCAGCGGATCGGGACTAGCGGGAGTAGAGGAGACCCAGTACTTC
CASGSGLAGVEETQYF
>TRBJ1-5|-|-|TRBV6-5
TGTGCCAGCAGACAACAGGGTTTTAGCAATCAGCCCCAGCATTTT
CASRQQGFSNQPQHF
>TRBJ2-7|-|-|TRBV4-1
TGCGCCAGCAGCCAAGTGGGTATGGAGGTACGGCAGTACTTC
CASSQVGMEVRQYF
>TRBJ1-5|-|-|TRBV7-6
TGTGCCAGCAGGCTAGCTGCTAATCAGCCCCAGCATTTT
CASRLAANQPQHF
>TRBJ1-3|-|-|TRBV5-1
TGCGCCAGCAGCTTGCTCGGGACAACACAAAGCTCTGGAAACACCATATATTTT
CASSLLGTTQSSGNTIYF
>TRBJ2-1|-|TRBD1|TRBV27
TGTGCCAGCAGTCAGTGGGACAGGTACAATGAGCAGTTCTTC
CASSQWDRYNEQFF
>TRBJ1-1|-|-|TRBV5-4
TGTGCCACCGTAGGGGGGAACACTGAAGCTTTCTTT
CATVGGNTEAFF
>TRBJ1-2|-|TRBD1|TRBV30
TGTGCCTGGGTTACAGGGGGGCGAGACTATGGCTACACCTTC
CAWVTGGRDYGYTF
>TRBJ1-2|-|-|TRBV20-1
TGCAGTGCTATACTCTATGGCTACACCTTC
CSAILYGYTF
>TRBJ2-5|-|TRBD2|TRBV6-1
TGTGCCAGCAGTGAATCTGGCGGGAGGGGGGAGACCCAGTACTTC
CASSESGGRGETQYF
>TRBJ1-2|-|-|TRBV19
TGTGCCAGTAGTATAGTTCGACTCCGAAAAGAGGGTAACTATGGCTACACCTTC
CASSIVRLRKEGNYGYTF
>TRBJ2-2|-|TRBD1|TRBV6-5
TGTGCCAGCAGTCGCTCAGGGGGCTTGGCCGGGGAGCTGTTTTTT
CASSRSGGLAGELFF
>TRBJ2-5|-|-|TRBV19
TGTGCCAGTAGTATCAGTATTCAAGAGACCCAGTACTTC
CASSISIQETQYF
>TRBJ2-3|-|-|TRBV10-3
TGTGCCATCAGTGAGTCGACTGGTAGCACAGATACGCAGTATTTT
CAISESTGSTDTQYF
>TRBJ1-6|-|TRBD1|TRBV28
TGTGCCAGCAGCCCCACAGGGGCCAATTCACCCCTCCACTTT
CASSPTGANSPLHF
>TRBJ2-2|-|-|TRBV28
TGTGCCAGCCCCCCGTCCAGGGGTAACACCGGGGAGCTGTTTTTT
CASPPSRGNTGELFF
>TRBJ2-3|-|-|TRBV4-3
TGCGCCAGCAGCCAAGATGTCTCTCTCACAGATACGCAGTATTTT
CASSQDVSLTDTQYF
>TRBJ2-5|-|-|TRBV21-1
TGTGCCAGCAGCAAGGTGGGACTAGCGGGAGCAGAGACCCAGTACTTC
CASSKVGLAGAETQYF
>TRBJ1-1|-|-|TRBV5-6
TGTGCCAGCAGCTTGGCCCTAGGGGTGAACACTGAAGCTTTCTTT
CASSLALGVNTEAFF
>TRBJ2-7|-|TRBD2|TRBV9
TGTGCCAGCAGCGTGGGACTAGCGGAACCCTACGAGCAGTACTTC
CASSVGLAEPYEQYF
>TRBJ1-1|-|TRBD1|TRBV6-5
TGTGCCAGCAGCCGAGGGACAGACACTGAAGCTTTCTTT
CASSRGTDTEAFF
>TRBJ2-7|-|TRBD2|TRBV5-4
TGTGCCAGCAGCTTTAGCGGGATACCCTACGAGCAGTACTTC
CASSFSGIPYEQYF
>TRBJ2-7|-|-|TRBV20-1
TGCAGTGCAAGACAGTCCTACGAGCAGTACTTC
CSARQSYEQYF
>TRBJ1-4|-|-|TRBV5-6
TGTGCCAGCAGCTTGGGCAGGGGAGACGAAAAACTGTTTTTT
CASSLGRGDEKLFF
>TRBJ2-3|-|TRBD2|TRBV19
TGTGCCAGTACATCCAGCCCGGGACTAGCAGGTTCAGATACGCAGTATTTT
CASTSSPGLAGSDTQYF
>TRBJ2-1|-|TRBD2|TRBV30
TGTGCCTGGAGCCAATGGGGACTAGGCAATGAGCAGTTCTTC
CAWSQWGLGNEQFF
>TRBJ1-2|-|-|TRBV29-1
TGCAGCGTACGTCGCTTGCTAGGGGCTAACTATGGCTACACCTTC
CSVRRLLGANYGYTF
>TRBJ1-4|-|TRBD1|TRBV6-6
TGTGCCAGAGAGGGACAGGGGAATGAAAAACTGTTTTTT
CAREGQGNEKLFF
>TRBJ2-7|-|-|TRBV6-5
TGTGCCAGCAGTTACTTGGGGGCGGATGGCGCCTACGAGCAGTACTTC
CASSYLGADGAYEQYF
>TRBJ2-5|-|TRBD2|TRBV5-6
TGTGCCAGCAGCTTTAGGGTTAGCGGGGGGAGACAAGAGACCCAGTACTTC
CASSFRVSGGRQETQYF
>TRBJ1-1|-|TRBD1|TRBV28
TGTGCCAGCAGGGTAAGGGACAGGCCCACTGAAGCTTTCTTT
CASRVRDRPTEAFF
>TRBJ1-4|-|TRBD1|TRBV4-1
TGCGCCAGCAGCCAAGATCTGGCAGGGGGAGGTGAAAAACTGTTTTTT
CASSQDLAGGGEKLFF
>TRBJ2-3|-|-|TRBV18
TGTGCCAGCTCACCACCTAAAGATACGCAGTATTTT
CASSPPKDTQYF
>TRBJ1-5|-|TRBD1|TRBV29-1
TGCAGCGTTGTACAGGGGGCGGTCAATCAGCCCCAGCATTTT
CSVVQGAVNQPQHF